This T cell receptor beta chain was recorded in a study of metastatic and nonmetastatic thyroid tumors. On the study more broadly: Samples came from malignant and benign thyroid patients, and repertoires were compared across blood and tumor or nodule tissue.

There were no patients who had received any treatment before thyroid surgery. Looked up from germline, CDR1 is SQVTM and CDR2 is ANQGSEA. The V gene lost 8 bases and the J gene lost 8 bases, with 15 bases spanning the gap. The CDR3 covers 11 residues. TCRdb re-called the PCR reads through MiXCR. The table has 15,000 to 20,000 clones, approximately 37% seen once. The chain couples TRBV29-1 to TRBJ1-1; D remains unclear. The TCR was taken from a female donor with papillary thyroid cancer or a benign thyroid nodule (not recorded which). Some clones in this sample may be carry-over from other donors' samples. The sample taken for sequencing was tumor tissue. CDR3 amino acids: CSWRRSGEAFF. The CDR3 bases are TGCAGCTGGCGACGGAGTGGGGAAGCTTTCTTT.